The rows below give T cell receptor beta chains drawn from one sample of a study of T cell responses to AZD1222 COVID-19 vaccine. Repertoires were generated with immunoSEQ multiplex PCR, while TCRdb's copy carries only in-frame clones and drops some. The sample has 190,000 or so clones; 85% to 95% are singletons. Specimen: peripheral blood, collected 28 days after the second AZD1222 dose. These receptors originate from an adult who received the AZD1222 COVID-19 vaccine. The CDR3 runs from the conserved cysteine through the conserved F or W. Fields, in order: J gene, clone size, V gene, D gene, CDR3 DNA, CDR3 protein. The D gene is left open where the match is weak. Clone size is stated in some rows and not others, as once, few, many or a class when expanded.

J: TRBJ2-1
size: -
V: TRBV11-2
D: -
DNA: TGTGCCAGCAGTTACCTCAGGGGGGGATACAATGAGCAGTTCTTC
CDR3: CASSYLRGGYNEQFF

J: TRBJ2-1
size: -
V: TRBV28
D: TRBD2
DNA: TGTGCCAGCAGGCCGACTAGCGGGGTACTCTCCTACAATGAGCAGTTCTTC
CDR3: CASRPTSGVLSYNEQFF

J: TRBJ2-2
size: -
V: TRBV5-1
D: TRBD1
DNA: TGCGCCAGCAGCTCCGACAGGGAATCCGGGGAGCTGTTTTTT
CDR3: CASSSDRESGELFF

J: TRBJ1-2
size: -
V: TRBV28
D: -
DNA: TGTGCCAGCAGTTTATACCTGGCTGCCAAACTTTATGGCTACACCTTC
CDR3: CASSLYLAAKLYGYTF

J: TRBJ2-7
size: -
V: TRBV18
D: -
DNA: TGTGCCAGCTCAGCCGGGACTGGAACCTACGAGCAGTACTTC
CDR3: CASSAGTGTYEQYF

J: TRBJ1-3
size: -
V: TRBV5-1
D: -
DNA: TGCGCCAGCAGCTTGGAACAGGGAGGCTCCGGAAACACCATATATTTT
CDR3: CASSLEQGGSGNTIYF

J: TRBJ1-2
size: -
V: TRBV2
D: -
DNA: TGTGCCAGCAGACCTGACACAACATCCTATGGCTACACCTTC
CDR3: CASRPDTTSYGYTF

J: TRBJ2-7
size: -
V: TRBV5-1
D: -
DNA: TGCGCCAGTCGGGACAACCCTAACTACGAGCAGTACTTC
CDR3: CASRDNPNYEQYF

J: TRBJ2-1
size: -
V: TRBV5-1
D: TRBD1
DNA: TGCGCCAGCAGCGTGGAGGGACAGGGGGCAATTAATGAGCAGTTCTTC
CDR3: CASSVEGQGAINEQFF

J: TRBJ2-1
size: -
V: TRBV10-3
D: TRBD2
DNA: TGTGCCATCAGACAAACCGGGACTAGATACGATGAGCAGTTCTTC
CDR3: CAIRQTGTRYDEQFF

J: TRBJ1-2
size: once
V: TRBV4-1
D: -
DNA: TGCGCCAGCAGCCACCCTGGGACGGCTAACTATGGCTACACCTTC
CDR3: CASSHPGTANYGYTF

J: TRBJ1-1
size: -
V: TRBV14
D: -
DNA: TGTGCCAGCAGCGCCCAGATGAGGAACACTGAAGCTTTCTTT
CDR3: CASSAQMRNTEAFF

J: TRBJ2-5
size: -
V: TRBV7-2
D: -
DNA: TGTGCCAGCAGCCTCGCGGATCATTCCCAAGAGACCCAGTACTTC
CDR3: CASSLADHSQETQYF

J: TRBJ1-3
size: -
V: TRBV6-5
D: -
DNA: TGTGCCACAACGGCAGGCCCGAGCTCTGGAAACACCATATATTTT
CDR3: CATTAGPSSGNTIYF

J: TRBJ1-2
size: -
V: TRBV27
D: TRBD1
DNA: TGTGCCAGCAGTCCACGGGACAGGGTCACCTTC
CDR3: CASSPRDRVTF

J: TRBJ2-1
size: -
V: TRBV19
D: -
DNA: TGTGCCAGCACTGACAGGCCGGCTTACAATGAGCAGTTCTTC
CDR3: CASTDRPAYNEQFF

J: TRBJ2-7
size: once
V: TRBV7-8
D: -
DNA: TGTGCCAGCAGCCGCTCCTACGAGCAGTACTTC
CDR3: CASSRSYEQYF

J: TRBJ2-1
size: -
V: TRBV4-3
D: TRBD2
DNA: TGCGCCAGCAGCCCGGGAGGGGACTACAATGAGCAGTTCTTC
CDR3: CASSPGGDYNEQFF

J: TRBJ1-5
size: -
V: TRBV9
D: -
DNA: TGTGCCAGCAGCGGTGGGACACCTAATCAGCCCCAGCATTTT
CDR3: CASSGGTPNQPQHF

J: TRBJ1-5
size: -
V: TRBV2
D: TRBD1
DNA: TGTGCCAGCAGTGAGGACAGGGGGTATCAGCCCCAGCATTTT
CDR3: CASSEDRGYQPQHF

J: TRBJ1-2
size: -
V: TRBV5-5
D: -
DNA: TGTGCCAGCAGCTTGGCCGAAGGAACTTATGGCTACACCTTC
CDR3: CASSLAEGTYGYTF

J: TRBJ2-2
size: few
V: TRBV6-4
D: -
DNA: TGTGCCAGCAGTCGGGACAACACCGGGGAGCTGTTTTTT
CDR3: CASSRDNTGELFF

J: TRBJ2-5
size: once
V: TRBV24-1
D: TRBD2
DNA: TGTGCCACCAGTGATTCCAGACTAGCGGGGGGGCAGACCCAGTACTTC
CDR3: CATSDSRLAGGQTQYF

J: TRBJ1-5
size: -
V: TRBV14
D: -
DNA: TGTGCCAGCAGCCAAGGAGGAAACGGGCCCCAGCATTTT
CDR3: CASSQGGNGPQHF

J: TRBJ2-3
size: -
V: TRBV11-2
D: -
DNA: TGTGCCAGCAGACCATGGGGCGGGGTTAGCACAGATACGCAGTATTTT
CDR3: CASRPWGGVSTDTQYF

J: TRBJ1-2
size: -
V: TRBV12-3/TRBV12-4
D: TRBD1
DNA: TGTGCCAGCAGTTTGAACAGGGGGGATGGCTACACCTTC
CDR3: CASSLNRGDGYTF

J: TRBJ1-5
size: -
V: TRBV27
D: TRBD1
DNA: TGTGCCAGCAGTTCCCTTGGACAGGGGAATCAGCCCCAGCATTTT
CDR3: CASSSLGQGNQPQHF

J: TRBJ2-1
size: -
V: TRBV29-1
D: -
DNA: TGCAGCGTTCCCTTCTATAATAGCGGAACCTACAATGAGCAGTTCTTC
CDR3: CSVPFYNSGTYNEQFF

J: TRBJ1-1
size: -
V: TRBV16
D: TRBD1
DNA: TGTGCCAGCAGCCGCGCCGACAGGGGGCTCACTGAAGCTTTCTTT
CDR3: CASSRADRGLTEAFF

J: TRBJ2-1
size: -
V: TRBV28
D: TRBD1
DNA: TGTGCCAGCAATAACAGGGGTGAGCAGTTCTTC
CDR3: CASNNRGEQFF

J: TRBJ2-2
size: -
V: TRBV5-1
D: -
DNA: TGCGCCAGCAGCTTGGAAGGCGGGCAAAACACCGGGGAGCTGTTTTTT
CDR3: CASSLEGGQNTGELFF

J: TRBJ2-4
size: -
V: TRBV6-2/TRBV6-3
D: TRBD2
DNA: TGTGCCAGCAGCGACACTAGCGGGGGGAACATTCAGTACTTC
CDR3: CASSDTSGGNIQYF

J: TRBJ1-4
size: once
V: TRBV19
D: -
DNA: TGTGCCAGTTCCAAACTTGAAAAACTGTTTTTT
CDR3: CASSKLEKLFF

J: TRBJ2-3
size: once
V: TRBV7-9
D: -
DNA: TGTGCCAGCAGCTTATCGGGACTTGAGTATTTT
CDR3: CASSLSGLEYF

J: TRBJ1-1
size: -
V: TRBV6-2/TRBV6-3
D: -
DNA: TGTGCCAGCAGTTTGTCGAACACTGAAGCTTTCTTT
CDR3: CASSLSNTEAFF

J: TRBJ1-1
size: -
V: TRBV7-3
D: TRBD1
DNA: TGTGCCAGCAGCCAGACAGGGGTAAACACTGAAGCTTTCTTT
CDR3: CASSQTGVNTEAFF

J: TRBJ1-1
size: -
V: TRBV28
D: -
DNA: TGTGCCAGCACGTCTCGGCCCACTGAAGCTTTCTTT
CDR3: CASTSRPTEAFF

J: TRBJ1-1
size: -
V: TRBV10-1
D: -
DNA: TGCGCCAGCAGTGAAGCCCACCGAGGAACTGAAGCTTTCTTT
CDR3: CASSEAHRGTEAFF

J: TRBJ2-5
size: -
V: TRBV5-1
D: -
DNA: TGCGCCAGCAGCTTGGTCCAATGGGGAGCGGAGACCCAGTACTTC
CDR3: CASSLVQWGAETQYF

J: TRBJ2-1
size: -
V: TRBV9
D: -
DNA: TGTGCCAGCAGCGTCGACAATGAGCAGTTCTTC
CDR3: CASSVDNEQFF

J: TRBJ2-3
size: -
V: TRBV3-1/TRBV3-2
D: -
DNA: TGTGCCAGCAGCCAAGAAACCCGGCTAGCGAGACATACGCAGTATTTT
CDR3: CASSQETRLARHTQYF

J: TRBJ1-2
size: -
V: TRBV3-1/TRBV3-2
D: TRBD1
DNA: TGTGCCAGCAGCCTAGGACAGGGGGCGAAGGGCTACACCTTC
CDR3: CASSLGQGAKGYTF

J: TRBJ2-5
size: -
V: TRBV7-2
D: -
DNA: TGTGCCAGCAGCGGACGATTGCCACAAGAGACCCAGTACTTC
CDR3: CASSGRLPQETQYF

J: TRBJ2-1
size: -
V: TRBV5-1
D: TRBD2
DNA: TGCGCCAGCAGCTTGTTGGGACTAGACAACAATGAGCAGTTCTTC
CDR3: CASSLLGLDNNEQFF

J: TRBJ2-1
size: -
V: TRBV7-3
D: TRBD2
DNA: TGTGCCAGCAGCACGGGACTAGCTAGTGAGCAGTTCTTC
CDR3: CASSTGLASEQFF

J: TRBJ1-2
size: -
V: TRBV12-3/TRBV12-4
D: -
DNA: TGTGCCAGCAGTGTCGGTCACTATGGCTACACCTTC
CDR3: CASSVGHYGYTF

J: TRBJ2-1
size: -
V: TRBV23-1
D: -
DNA: TGCGCCAGCAGCCCAAAGGTCCCCGGGCCAAGGGAATGGAATGAGCAGTTCTTC
CDR3: CASSPKVPGPREWNEQFF

J: TRBJ2-7
size: -
V: TRBV18
D: -
DNA: TGTGCCAGCTCACCACCCGGGACGGTCTACGAGCAGTACTTC
CDR3: CASSPPGTVYEQYF

J: TRBJ1-6
size: -
V: TRBV11-1
D: -
DNA: TGTGCCAGCAGCAGTCCGGTGGCAGCTAATTCACCCCTCCACTTT
CDR3: CASSSPVAANSPLHF